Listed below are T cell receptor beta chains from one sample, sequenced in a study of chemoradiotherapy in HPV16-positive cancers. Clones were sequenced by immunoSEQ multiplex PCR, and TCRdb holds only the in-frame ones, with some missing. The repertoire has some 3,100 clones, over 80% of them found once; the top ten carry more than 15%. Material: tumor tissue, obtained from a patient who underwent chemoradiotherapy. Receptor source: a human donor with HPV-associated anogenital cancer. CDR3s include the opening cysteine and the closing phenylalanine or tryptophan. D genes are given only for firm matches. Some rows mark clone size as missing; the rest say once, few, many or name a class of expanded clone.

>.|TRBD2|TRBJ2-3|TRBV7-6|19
TGTGCCAGCAGCTTAGCGAGTAGCGGGGGGGCCTTAAGAGCAGATACGCAGTATTTT
CASSLASSGGALRADTQYF
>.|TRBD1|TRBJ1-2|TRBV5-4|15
TGTGCCAGCAGCTTCGCCGGGACAGGGGCGAGCGGCTACACCTTC
CASSFAGTGASGYTF
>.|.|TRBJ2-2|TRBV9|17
TGTGCCAGCAGCGTAGTGAAGTGGACAGCGAACACCGGGGAGCTGTTTTTT
CASSVVKWTANTGELFF
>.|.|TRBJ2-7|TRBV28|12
TGTGCCAGCAGTTTAAGTTCCGGCGGGGAGTACTTC
CASSLSSGGEYF
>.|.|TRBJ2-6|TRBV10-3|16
TGTGCCATCAGTGGAAGGACGGGCTCTGGGGCCAACGTCCTGACTTTC
CAISGRTGSGANVLTF
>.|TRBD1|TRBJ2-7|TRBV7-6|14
TGTGCCAGCAGCCGGACAGGCAGCTCCTACGAGCAGTACTTC
CASSRTGSSYEQYF
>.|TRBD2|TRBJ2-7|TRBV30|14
TGTGCCTGGAGTGTCTCGAGGCTAGCGGGCGAGCAGTACTTC
CAWSVSRLAGEQYF
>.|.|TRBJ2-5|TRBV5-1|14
TGCGCCAGCAGCTTGGAACCCCGCGAAGAGACCCAGTACTTC
CASSLEPREETQYF
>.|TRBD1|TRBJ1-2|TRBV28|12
TGTGCCAGCAGTACAGACAGGGATGGCTACACCTTC
CASSTDRDGYTF
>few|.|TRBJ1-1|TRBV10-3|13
TGTGCCATCAAAAGTGAGGGGGACACTGAAGCTTTCTTT
CAIKSEGDTEAFF
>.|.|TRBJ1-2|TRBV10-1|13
TGCGCCAGCAGTGAGCGGCCGGGTGCGGCCTACACCTTC
CASSERPGAAYTF
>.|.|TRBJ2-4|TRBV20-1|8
TGCAGAAAAAACATTCAGTACTTC
CRKNIQYF
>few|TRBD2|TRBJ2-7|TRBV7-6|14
TGTGCCAGCAGCTCCCTCCGGGAGGCAAACGAGCAGTACTTC
CASSSLREANEQYF
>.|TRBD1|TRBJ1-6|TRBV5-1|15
TGCGCCAGCAGCCCGGGGACAGCCAATAATTCACCCCTCCACTTT
CASSPGTANNSPLHF
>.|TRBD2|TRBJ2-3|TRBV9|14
TGTGCCAGCAGCGCGATGACTAGCGCAGATACGCAGTATTTT
CASSAMTSADTQYF
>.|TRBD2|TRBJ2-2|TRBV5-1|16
TGCGCCAGCAGCCCGACTAGCCGAGCGAACACCGGGGAGCTGTTTTTT
CASSPTSRANTGELFF
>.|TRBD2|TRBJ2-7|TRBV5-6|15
TGTGCCAGCAGCTCCCTCGGGGGGGAGAGCTACGAGCAGTACTTC
CASSSLGGESYEQYF
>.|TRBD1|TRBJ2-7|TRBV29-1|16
TGCAGCGTTCGCCCTCCCGGGACAGGGTCGTCCCACGAGCAGTACTTC
CSVRPPGTGSSHEQYF
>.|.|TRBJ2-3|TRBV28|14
TGTGCCAGCAGCCCCCGGAGGAGCACAGATACGCAGTATTTT
CASSPRRSTDTQYF
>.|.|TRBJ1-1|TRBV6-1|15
TGTGCCAGCACCCCGGGCAGGGCCAGGAACACTGAAGCTTTCTTT
CASTPGRARNTEAFF
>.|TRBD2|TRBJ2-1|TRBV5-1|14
TGCGCCAGCAGCGTGACTAGCGGGTTCAATGAGCAGTTCTTC
CASSVTSGFNEQFF
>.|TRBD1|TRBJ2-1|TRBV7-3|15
TGTGCCAGCAGCCTTGGGACAGGGGTTTACAATGAGCAGTTCTTC
CASSLGTGVYNEQFF
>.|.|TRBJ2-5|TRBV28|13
TGTGCCAGCAGCCGAGAGGCGGGAGAGACCCAGTACTTC
CASSREAGETQYF
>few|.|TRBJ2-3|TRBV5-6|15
TGTGCCAGCAGTTCTCTGGGGGTTGGTACAGATACGCAGTATTTT
CASSSLGVGTDTQYF